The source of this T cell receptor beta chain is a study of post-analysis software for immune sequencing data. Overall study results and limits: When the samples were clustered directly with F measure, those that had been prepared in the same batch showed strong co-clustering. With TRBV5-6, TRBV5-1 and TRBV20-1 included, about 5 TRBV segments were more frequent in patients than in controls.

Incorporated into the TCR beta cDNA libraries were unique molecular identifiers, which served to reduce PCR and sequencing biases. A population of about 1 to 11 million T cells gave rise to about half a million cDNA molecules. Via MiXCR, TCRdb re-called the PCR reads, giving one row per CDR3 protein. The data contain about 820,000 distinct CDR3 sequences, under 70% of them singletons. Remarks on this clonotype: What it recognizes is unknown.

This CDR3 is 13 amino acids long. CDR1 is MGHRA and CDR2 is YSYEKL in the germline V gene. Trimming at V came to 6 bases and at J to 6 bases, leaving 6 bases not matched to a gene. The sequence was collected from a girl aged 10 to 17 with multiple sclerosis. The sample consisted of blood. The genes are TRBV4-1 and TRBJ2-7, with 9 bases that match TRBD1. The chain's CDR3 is CASRRTGEVEQYF. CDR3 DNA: TGCGCCAGCAGGAGGACAGGGGAAGTCGAGCAGTACTTC.